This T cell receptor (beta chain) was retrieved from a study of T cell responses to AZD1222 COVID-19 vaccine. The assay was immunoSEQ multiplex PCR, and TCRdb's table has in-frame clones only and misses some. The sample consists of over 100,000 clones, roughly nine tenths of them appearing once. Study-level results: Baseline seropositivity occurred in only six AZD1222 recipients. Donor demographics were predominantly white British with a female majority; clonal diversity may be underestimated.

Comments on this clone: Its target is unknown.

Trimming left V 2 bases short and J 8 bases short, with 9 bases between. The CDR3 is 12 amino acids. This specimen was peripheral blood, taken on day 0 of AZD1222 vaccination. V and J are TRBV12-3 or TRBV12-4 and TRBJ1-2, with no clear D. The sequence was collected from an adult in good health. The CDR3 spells CASSLHDSGYTF. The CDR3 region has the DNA TGTGCCAGCAGTTTACACGATTCGGGCTACACCTTC.